This T cell receptor (beta chain) appears in the sequencing data of a study of blood T cell repertoires in COVID-19. In the study overall: Collection of acute and convalescent COVID-19 samples took place in the United States, Italy and Spain. From T cells, B-cell-depleted T cells, or PBMCs came the material, which was cDNA or gDNA.

Original analysis: Reference gene primer amplification yielded estimated nucleated cell counts. Profiling relied on immunoSEQ multiplex PCR, and the TCRdb table lists in-frame clones only, not all of them. V, J and clone size derive from that table, while D and trimming were established from the DNA sequence. Of more than 250,000 clones listed, more than 75% are singletons. The CDR3 runs 15 residues. Germline V CDR1 and CDR2: SGDLS, YYNGEE. V dropped 2 bases and J dropped 3 bases, with 14 bases sitting between them. Sequencing input: peripheral blood. This sequence was found in a woman in her 30s who had recovered from COVID-19. The chain couples TRBV9 to TRBJ1-1; D unclear. CDR3 region: CASSVFAQPDTEAFF. The CDR3 bases are TGTGCCAGCAGCGTTTTTGCGCAACCGGACACTGAAGCTTTCTTT.